These 15 T cell receptor beta chains were sequenced from one sample in a study of blood T cell repertoires in COVID-19. TCRdb's table, derived via immunoSEQ multiplex PCR, lists solely in-frame clones and lacks some. This table holds roughly 440,000 clones, 88% found once. Sequenced material: peripheral blood. These receptors were obtained from a woman aged 45-65 years with COVID-19, enrolled during active disease.

As for this clone: The same CDR3 also results from other DNA sequences found in this sample. The genes are TRBV3-1 (or the pseudogene TRBV3-2) and TRBJ1-1, with D perhaps TRBD1 (5 bases). The CDR3 has 14 amino acids. CDR1 is LGHDT and CDR2 is YNNKEL in the germline V gene (reference sequence). The V and J ends lost 1 base and 3 bases respectively, with 9 bases between them. The CDR3 loop reads CASSQVARDTEAFF. In DNA, the CDR3 is TGTGCCAGCAGCCAAGTAGCCAGGGACACTGAAGCTTTCTTT.

This clone was observed a single time. The V and J genes are TRBV6-6 and TRBJ1-2, with D possibly being TRBD1 (6 bases). V gave up 9 bases and J gave up 1 base, with 12 bases separating them. Germline V lookup: CDR1 MNHNY, CDR2 SVGAGI (reference sequence). The CDR3 is made up of 13 amino acids. In DNA, the CDR3 is TGTGCCAGTAAGGGGGGGCTTAACTATGGCTACACCTTC. Amino acid sequence: CASKGGLNYGYTF.

The CDR3 here is CASFSPGFGANVLTF. In DNA, the CDR3 is TGTGCCAGTTTCTCCCCAGGGTTCGGGGCCAACGTCCTGACTTTC. The chain employs TRBV19 and TRBJ2-6; possible D gene TRBD1, 5 bases. The CDR3 is 15 residues long. The germline CDR1 and CDR2 sequences are LNHDA and SQIVND (reference sequence). Trimming shortened V by 8 bases and J by 4 bases, and 15 bases separated the two germline ends.

The V gene is TRBV18, the J gene TRBJ1-1; TRBD1 aligns across 10 bases. CDR3 length: 15 residues. Germline V gene sequence: CDR1 KGHSH, CDR2 LQKENI. The J segment lost 3 bases and the V segment lost 3 bases, leaving 4 bases of the junction unmatched. The CDR3 here is CASSPGTGVDTEAFF. The CDR3, as DNA: TGTGCCAGCTCACCCGGGACAGGGGTAGACACTGAAGCTTTCTTT.

This chain links TRBV18 with TRBJ1-3; TRBD1 is a possible D gene (5 bases). Germline CDR1 is KGHSH and CDR2 is LQKENI. Deletions cut 3 bases from V and 3 bases from J, with 15 bases between. The CDR3 is made up of 16 amino acids. CDR3 nucleotide sequence: TGTGCCAGCTCACCTACCAAAGGGGCTGGTGGAAACACCATATATTTT. As protein: CASSPTKGAGGNTIYF.

The V call is TRBV28, the J call TRBJ2-7; TRBD1 aligns across 7 bases. CDR3 length equals 14 residues. V gave up 3 bases and J gave up 8 bases; unmatched junction bases: 10. Germline V CDR1 and CDR2: MDHEN, SYDVKM. CDR3 DNA: TGTGCCAGCAGTTTGGGACCGACAGGGAATCAGCAGTACTTC. It yields the protein CASSLGPTGNQQYF.

V usage is TRBV15 and J usage is TRBJ1-1; D is unclear. Trimming cost V 9 bases and J 11 bases, with 16 bases left between them. This CDR3 is built from 11 residues. Germline assignment: CDR1 LNHNV and CDR2 YYDKDF (reference sequence). In nucleotides, the CDR3 is TGTGCCACAGGGTCTGGAGGCGAGGCTTTCTTT. Protein: CATGSGGEAFF.

This rearrangement joins TRBV11-2 to TRBJ1-6; the D gene is possibly TRBD1 (6 bases). The CDR3 runs 15 residues. The V end lost 1 base, the J end lost 10 bases, and 14 bases lay between the germline ends. The germline CDR1 and CDR2 sequences are SGHAT and FQNNGV. CDR3 in amino acids: CASSLVSGDGSPLHF. CDR3 nucleotides: TGTGCCAGCAGCTTAGTGTCAGGGGACGGATCACCCCTCCACTTT. Full variable domain (rest looked up from reference TRBV11-2 and TRBJ1-6): EAGVAQSPRYKIIEKRQSVAFWCNPISGHATLYWYQQILGQGPKLLIQFQNNGVVDDSQLPKDRFSAERLKGVDSTLKIQPAKLEDSAVYLCASSLVSGDGSPLHFGNGTRLTVT.

The rearrangement uses TRBV11-2 and TRBJ2-1, with a weak D call TRBD2 (5 bases). V lost 5 bases to trimming and J lost 7 bases, with 15 bases between them. Germline lookup yields CDR1 SGHAT and CDR2 FQNNGV. This CDR3 has 14 residues. The CDR3 sequence: CASSPEGWVNEQFF. CDR3 sequence (DNA): TGTGCCAGCAGCCCCGAGGGTTGGGTAAATGAGCAGTTCTTC.

The V call is TRBV14, the J call TRBJ1-1, with a weak D call TRBD1 (5 bases). CDR1 SGHDN and CDR2 FVKESK come from the germline V gene. This CDR3 has 13 residues. V was trimmed by 5 bases and J by 5 bases, leaving 12 bases between them. CDR3 residues: CASSYHGGTEAFF. In nucleotides, the CDR3 is TGTGCCAGCAGCTATCACGGGGGGACTGAAGCTTTCTTT.

This chain joins TRBV30 and TRBJ2-2, with D possibly TRBD1 on 5 matching bases. Germline loops: CDR1 GTSNPN, CDR2 SVGIG (reference sequence). This CDR3 comprises 13 residues. Trimming took 0 bases from V and 7 from J, leaving 9 bases between them. CDR3 protein: CAWSVQASGELFF. CDR3 nucleotides: TGTGCCTGGAGTGTACAGGCAAGCGGGGAGCTGTTTTTT.

The chain links TRBV5-1 to TRBJ2-7; tentatively, D is TRBD2 (6 bases). Trimming shortened V by 7 bases and J by 0 bases, and 11 bases separated the two germline ends. This CDR3 has 13 residues. Germline CDR1 SGHRS, CDR2 YFSETQ. CDR3 sequence (DNA): TGCGCCAGCGCCCGGGGGAGCTCCTACGAGCAGTACTTC. This translates into CASARGSSYEQYF.

This clone was detected only once. In DNA, the CDR3 is TGTGCCAGCAGCTTCAACATGAACACTGAAGCTTTCTTT. It codes for CASSFNMNTEAFF. The chain combines TRBV7-2 with TRBJ1-1; no reliable D call. Germline lookup yields CDR1 SGHTA and CDR2 FQGNSA. This CDR3 has 13 amino acids. Trimming removed 3 bases from V and 0 bases from J, with 5 bases in between.

The rearrangement joins TRBV5-1 to TRBJ2-2, with TRBD1 as a possible D gene (6 bases). The CDR3 loop spans 14 amino acids. V was clipped by 3 bases and J by 1 base, with 7 bases between them. The germline V gene encodes CDR1 SGHRS and CDR2 YFSETQ. CDR3 loop: CASSSDRNTGELFF. The CDR3 bases are TGCGCCAGCAGCTCGGACAGGAACACCGGGGAGCTGTTTTTT.

V and J are TRBV29-1 and TRBJ2-1, with a tentative D call TRBD2 (5 bases). Deletions cut 6 bases from V and 9 bases from J, with 12 bases between. Per the germline V gene, CDR1 is SQVTM and CDR2 is ANQGSEA. The CDR3 length is 11 residues. The CDR3 reads CSVDSVGEQFF. For the CDR3, the DNA is TGCAGCGTGGACTCTGTCGGTGAGCAGTTCTTC.